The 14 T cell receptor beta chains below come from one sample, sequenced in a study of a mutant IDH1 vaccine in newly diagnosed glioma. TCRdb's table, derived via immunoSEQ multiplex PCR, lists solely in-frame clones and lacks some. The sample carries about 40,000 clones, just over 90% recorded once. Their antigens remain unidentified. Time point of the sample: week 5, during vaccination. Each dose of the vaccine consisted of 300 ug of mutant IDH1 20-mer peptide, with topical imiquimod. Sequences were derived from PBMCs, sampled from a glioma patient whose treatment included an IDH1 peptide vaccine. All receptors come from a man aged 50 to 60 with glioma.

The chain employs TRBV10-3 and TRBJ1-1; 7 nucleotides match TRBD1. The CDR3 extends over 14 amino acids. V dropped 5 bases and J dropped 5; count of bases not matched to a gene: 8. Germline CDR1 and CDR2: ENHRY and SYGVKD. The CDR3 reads CAISTTGDLTEAFF. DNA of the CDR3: TGTGCCATCAGTACCACAGGGGATCTTACTGAAGCTTTCTTT.

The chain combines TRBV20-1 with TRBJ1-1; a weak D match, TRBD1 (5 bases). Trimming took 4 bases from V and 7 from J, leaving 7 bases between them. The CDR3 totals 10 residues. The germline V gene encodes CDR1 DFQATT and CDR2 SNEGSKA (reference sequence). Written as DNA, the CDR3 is TGCAGTGCTAAGACAGTTGAAGCTTTCTTT. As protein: CSAKTVEAFF.

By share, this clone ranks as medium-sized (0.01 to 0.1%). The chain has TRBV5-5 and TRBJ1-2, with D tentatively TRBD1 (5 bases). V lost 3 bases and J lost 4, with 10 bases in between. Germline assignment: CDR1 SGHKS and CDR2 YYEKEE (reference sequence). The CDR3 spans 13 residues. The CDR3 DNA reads TGTGCCAGCAGCTCAGGGATAGCCTATGGCTACACCTTC. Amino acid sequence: CASSSGIAYGYTF. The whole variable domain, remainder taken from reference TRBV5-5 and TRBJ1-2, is DAGVTQSPTHLIKTRGQQVTLRCSPISGHKSVSWYQQVLGQGPQFIFQYYEKEERGRGNFPDRFSARQFPNYSSELNVNALLLGDSALYLCASSSGIAYGYTFGSGTRLTVV.

The CDR3 region is CASSFRGQGSYGYTF. The CDR3, as DNA: TGTGCCAGCAGTTTTCGGGGACAGGGATCCTATGGCTACACCTTC. The rearrangement joins TRBV27 to TRBJ1-2, with 9 bases that match TRBD1. The CDR3 consists of 15 residues. Germline lookup yields CDR1 MNHEY and CDR2 SMNVEV (reference sequence). V lost 3 bases to trimming and J lost 4 bases; unmatched junction nucleotides: 6.

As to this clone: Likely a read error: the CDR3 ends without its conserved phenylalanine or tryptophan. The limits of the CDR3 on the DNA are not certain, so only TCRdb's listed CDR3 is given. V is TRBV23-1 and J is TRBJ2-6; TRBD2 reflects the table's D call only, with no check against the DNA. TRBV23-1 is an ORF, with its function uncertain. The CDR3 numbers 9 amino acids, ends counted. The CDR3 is CASRSSEGP.

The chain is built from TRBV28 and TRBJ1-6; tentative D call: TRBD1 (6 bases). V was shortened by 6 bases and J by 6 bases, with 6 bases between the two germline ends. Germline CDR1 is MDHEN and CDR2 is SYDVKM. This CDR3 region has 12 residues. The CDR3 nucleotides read TGTGCCAGCAGACAGGGTAATTCACCCCTCCACTTT. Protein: CASRQGNSPLHF.

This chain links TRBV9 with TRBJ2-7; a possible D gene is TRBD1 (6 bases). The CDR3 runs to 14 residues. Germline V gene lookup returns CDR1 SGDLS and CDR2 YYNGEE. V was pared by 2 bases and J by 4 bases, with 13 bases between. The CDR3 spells CASSVTDRNYEQYF. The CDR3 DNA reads TGTGCCAGCAGCGTTACCGACAGGAATTACGAGCAGTACTTC.

CDR3 loop: CASSPPAGDNQPQHF. The CDR3 region has the DNA TGTGCCAGCTCACCACCGGCAGGGGACAATCAGCCCCAGCATTTT. The chain employs TRBV18 and TRBJ1-5, with D perhaps TRBD1 (6 bases). The CDR3 extends over 15 amino acids. V shed 0 bases and J shed 3 bases, with 9 bases lying between them. Germline CDR1 is KGHSH and CDR2 is LQKENI.

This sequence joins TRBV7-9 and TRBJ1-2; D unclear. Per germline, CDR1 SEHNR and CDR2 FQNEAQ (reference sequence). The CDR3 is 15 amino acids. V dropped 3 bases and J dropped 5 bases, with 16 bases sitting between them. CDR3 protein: CASSLDTLTAYGYTF. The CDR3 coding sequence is TGTGCCAGCAGCTTGGATACCTTAACAGCTTATGGCTACACCTTC.

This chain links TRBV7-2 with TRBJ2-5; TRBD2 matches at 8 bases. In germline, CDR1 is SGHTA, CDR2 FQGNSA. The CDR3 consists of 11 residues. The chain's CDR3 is CAAGEGETQYF. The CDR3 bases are TGTGCAGCGGGGGAGGGAGAGACCCAGTACTTC.

The CDR3 region is CASRSDGTGDGYTF. In nucleotides, the CDR3 is TGTGCCAGCAGGAGTGACGGGACAGGGGATGGCTACACCTTC. The chain employs TRBV11-2 and TRBJ1-2; 10 nucleotides match TRBD1. This CDR3 has 14 residues. V lost 6 bases, J lost 6 bases, and 7 bases stayed unmatched. CDR1 and CDR2 (germline): SGHAT, FQNNGV.

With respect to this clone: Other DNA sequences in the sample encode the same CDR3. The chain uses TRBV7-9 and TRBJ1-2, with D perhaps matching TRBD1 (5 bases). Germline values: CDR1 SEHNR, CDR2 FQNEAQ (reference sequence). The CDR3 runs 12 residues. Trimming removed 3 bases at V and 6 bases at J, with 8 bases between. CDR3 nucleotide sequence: TGTGCCAGCAGCTTTGGGGCAGATGGCTACACCTTC. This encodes CASSFGADGYTF. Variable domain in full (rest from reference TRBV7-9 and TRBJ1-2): DTGVSQNPRHKITKRGQNVTFRCDPISEHNRLYWYRQTLGQGPEFLTYFQNEAQLEKSRLLSDRFSAERPKGSFSTLEIQRTEQGDSAMYLCASSFGADGYTFGSGTRLTVV.

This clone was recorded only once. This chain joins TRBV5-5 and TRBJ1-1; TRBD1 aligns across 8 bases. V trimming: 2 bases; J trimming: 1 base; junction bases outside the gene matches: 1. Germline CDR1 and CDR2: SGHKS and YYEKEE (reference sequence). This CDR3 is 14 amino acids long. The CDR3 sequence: CASSFRGQNTEAFF. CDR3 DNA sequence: TGTGCCAGCAGCTTCAGGGGGCAGAACACTGAAGCTTTCTTT.

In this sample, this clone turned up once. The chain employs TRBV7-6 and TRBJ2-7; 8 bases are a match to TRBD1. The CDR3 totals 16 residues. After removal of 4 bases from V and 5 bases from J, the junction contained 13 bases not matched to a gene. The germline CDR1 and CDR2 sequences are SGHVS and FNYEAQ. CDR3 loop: CASSSRQGNLGNEQYF. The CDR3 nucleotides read TGTGCCAGCAGCTCCAGACAGGGGAATTTGGGGAACGAGCAGTACTTC.